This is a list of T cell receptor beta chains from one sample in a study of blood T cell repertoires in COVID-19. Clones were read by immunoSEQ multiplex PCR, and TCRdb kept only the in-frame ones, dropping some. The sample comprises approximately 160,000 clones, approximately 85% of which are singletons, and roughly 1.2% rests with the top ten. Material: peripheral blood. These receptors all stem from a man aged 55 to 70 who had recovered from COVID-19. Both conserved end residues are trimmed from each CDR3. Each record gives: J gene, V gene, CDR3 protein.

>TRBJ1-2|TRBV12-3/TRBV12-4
ASSLGAGHGYT
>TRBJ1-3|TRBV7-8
ASRLSGNTIY
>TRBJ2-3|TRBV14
ASSLRTLGDTQY
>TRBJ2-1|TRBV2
ASTTMAVGNEQF
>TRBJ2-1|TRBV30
AWSLLAGGQDEQF
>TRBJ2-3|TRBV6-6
ASSPPRWRGATDTQY
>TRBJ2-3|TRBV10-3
AIRVAGGRTDTQY
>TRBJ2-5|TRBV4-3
ASSQGLAGGSGGQY
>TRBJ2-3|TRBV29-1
SVGGLAGLDTQY
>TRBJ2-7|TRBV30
AWSVGGPRY
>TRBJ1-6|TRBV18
ASSRERDRANSPLH
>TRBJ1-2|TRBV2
ASSEVLRDRGNGYT
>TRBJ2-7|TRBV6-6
ASSDPRRAYEQY
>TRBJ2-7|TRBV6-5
ASRTSGGVYEQY
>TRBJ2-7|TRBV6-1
ASSEGVSGGDSYEQY
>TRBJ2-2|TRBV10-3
ATQDRGTNGELF
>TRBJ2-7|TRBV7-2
ASSLRRDSSYEQY
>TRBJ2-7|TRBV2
ATAAGAGGAYEQY
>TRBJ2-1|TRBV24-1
ATSEMTYNEQF
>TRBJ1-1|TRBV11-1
ASSSDRGEAF
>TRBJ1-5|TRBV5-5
ASSFGISNQPQH
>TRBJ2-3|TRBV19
ASSIVQGVTDTQY
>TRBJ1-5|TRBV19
ASSIVRESNQPQH
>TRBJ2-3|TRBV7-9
ASSLGLAGVTQY
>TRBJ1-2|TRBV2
ASNRGNDYGYT
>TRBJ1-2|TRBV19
ASSLRTGVRGYT
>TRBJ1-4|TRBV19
ASSILPDIGADKKLF
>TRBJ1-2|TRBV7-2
ASSLGRQALSRVYT
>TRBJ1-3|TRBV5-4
ASSRWSSGNTIY
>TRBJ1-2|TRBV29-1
SVPVDPNYGYT
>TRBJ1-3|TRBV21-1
ASSAGVIVSGNTIY
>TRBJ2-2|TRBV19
ASSRDSLNGELF
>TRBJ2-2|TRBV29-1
SAPASGGSHTGELF
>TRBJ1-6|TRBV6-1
ASSFGQGASPLH
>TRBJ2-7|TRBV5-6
ASSLGQSYEQY
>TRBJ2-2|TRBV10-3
ATQFATGPNTGELF
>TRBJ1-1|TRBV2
ASSVDRVNTEAF
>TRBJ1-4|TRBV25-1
ASSPGTGSFEKLF
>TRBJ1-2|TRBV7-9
ASSLGQGARSGYT
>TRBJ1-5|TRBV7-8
ASSLAFVDGTGYSNQPQH
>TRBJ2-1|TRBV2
ASRRSSYNEQF
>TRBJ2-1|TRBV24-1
ATSDARTGAYNEQF
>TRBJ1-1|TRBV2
ASSEGTSTF
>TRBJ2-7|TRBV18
ASSPNSGQGSYEQY
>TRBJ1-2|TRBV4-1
ASSPQPQRVDGYT
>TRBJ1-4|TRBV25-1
ASSERGGTGGEKLF
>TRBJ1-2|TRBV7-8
ASSPSREGYGYT
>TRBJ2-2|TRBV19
ASSPRVTGELF
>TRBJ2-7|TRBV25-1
ASSESGPYEQY
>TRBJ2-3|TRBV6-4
ASSDTVGQLTDTQY
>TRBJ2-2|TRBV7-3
ASKRGDTGELF
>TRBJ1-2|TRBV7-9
ASSLTGIDGYT
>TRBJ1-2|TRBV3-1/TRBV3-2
ASSQAGQGLWYGYT
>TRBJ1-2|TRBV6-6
ASSSTTGEYGYT